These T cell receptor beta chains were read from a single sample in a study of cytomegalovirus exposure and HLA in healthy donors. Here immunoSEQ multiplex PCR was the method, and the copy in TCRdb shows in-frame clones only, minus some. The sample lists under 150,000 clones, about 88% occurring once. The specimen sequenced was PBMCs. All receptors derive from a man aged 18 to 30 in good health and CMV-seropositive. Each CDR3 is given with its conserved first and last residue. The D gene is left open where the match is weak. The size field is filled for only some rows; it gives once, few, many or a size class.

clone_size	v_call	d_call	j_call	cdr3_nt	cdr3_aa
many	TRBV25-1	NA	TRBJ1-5	TGTGCCAGCAGTGATTTTGTGGAGGATCAGCCCCAGCATTTT	CASSDFVEDQPQHF
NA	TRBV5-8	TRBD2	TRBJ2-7	TGTGCCAGCAGCTTGGTTAGCGGGACTTTCTACGAGCAGTACTTC	CASSLVSGTFYEQYF
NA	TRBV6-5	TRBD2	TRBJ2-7	TGTGCCAGCAGTAACGAAGCGGGAGGGTTTTACGAGCAGTACTTC	CASSNEAGGFYEQYF
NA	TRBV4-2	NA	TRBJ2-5	TGTGCCAGCAGCCGAAACGGGTTGTCGGCAGAGACCCAGTACTTC	CASSRNGLSAETQYF
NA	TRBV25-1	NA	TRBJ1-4	TGTGCCAGCAGTGAAACCCTGGGAGGGGAAAAACTGTTTTTT	CASSETLGGEKLFF
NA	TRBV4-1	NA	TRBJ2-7	TGCGCCAGCAGCCAAGAGGACAGCCTCTCCTACGAGCAGTACTTC	CASSQEDSLSYEQYF
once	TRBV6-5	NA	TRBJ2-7	TGTGCCAGCAGCTACTCCGCCGGGACAAGCTCCTACGAGCAGTACTTC	CASSYSAGTSSYEQYF
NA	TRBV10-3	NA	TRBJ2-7	TGTGCCATCAGTGACGGGGGGCGCGAGCAGTACTTC	CAISDGGREQYF
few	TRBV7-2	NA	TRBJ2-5	TGTGCCAGCAGCCCAGGACAGGGACTATCGGAGACCCAGTACTTC	CASSPGQGLSETQYF
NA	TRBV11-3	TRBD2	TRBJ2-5	TGTGCCAGCAGCTTACTCGGGGGGGAGACCCAGTACTTC	CASSLLGGETQYF
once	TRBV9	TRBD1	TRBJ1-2	TGTGCCAGCAGCGTCCCAGGGGGCGGCTACACCTTC	CASSVPGGGYTF
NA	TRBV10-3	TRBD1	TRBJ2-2	TGTGCCACCCGCCCGGACAGGGGAGACACCGGGGAGCTGTTTTTT	CATRPDRGDTGELFF
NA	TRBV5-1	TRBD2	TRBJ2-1	TGCGCCAGCAGCTCAGGGACTAGCAACGCCTACAATGAGCAGTTCTTC	CASSSGTSNAYNEQFF
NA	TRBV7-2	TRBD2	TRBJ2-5	TGTGCCAGCAGCTTCGGCGGGGGGAGAGAGACCCAGTACTTC	CASSFGGGRETQYF
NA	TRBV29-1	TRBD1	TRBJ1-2	TGCAGCGTTGTCGCCCTGACAGGGAACTATGGCTACACCTTC	CSVVALTGNYGYTF
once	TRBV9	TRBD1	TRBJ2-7	TGTGCCAGCAGCGCTCACGGGACAGTCCTCTCCTACGAGCAGTACTTC	CASSAHGTVLSYEQYF
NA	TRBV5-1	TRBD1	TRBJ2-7	TGCGCCAGCAGCTTGGGCCAGGGGGCGGTCGAGCAGTACTTC	CASSLGQGAVEQYF
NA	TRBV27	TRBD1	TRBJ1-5	TGTGCCAGCAGGCTGTTTTCGACAGGGAGGTTTTATCAGCCCCAGCATTTT	CASRLFSTGRFYQPQHF
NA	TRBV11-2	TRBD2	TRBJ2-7	TGTGCCAGCAGAAAGGGACTAGCGAGCTCCTACGAGCAGTACTTC	CASRKGLASSYEQYF
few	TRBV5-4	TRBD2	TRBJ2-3	TGTGCCAGCAGCTTGGGGTCTAGCGGGGGTTTCTCAGATACGCAGTATTTT	CASSLGSSGGFSDTQYF
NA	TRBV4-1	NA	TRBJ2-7	TGCGCCAGCAGCCAAGATACAGGGCTGGCGGGCGAGCAGTACTTC	CASSQDTGLAGEQYF
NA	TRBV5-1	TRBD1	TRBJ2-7	TGCGCCAGCAGCTGGGGGACAGGGGGCGGGAACGAGCAGTACTTC	CASSWGTGGGNEQYF
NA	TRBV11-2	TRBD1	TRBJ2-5	TGTGCCAGCAGCATACCGGGACAGGGTACAGAGACCCAGTACTTC	CASSIPGQGTETQYF
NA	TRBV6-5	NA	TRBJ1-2	TGTGCCAGCAATGCAGGGGATCATACTGGCTACACCTTC	CASNAGDHTGYTF
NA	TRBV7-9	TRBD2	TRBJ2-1	TGTGCCAGCAGCCAAAGCGGGAAGCACAATGAGCAGTTCTTC	CASSQSGKHNEQFF
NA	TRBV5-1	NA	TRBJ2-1	TGCGCCAGCAGCTTCACAGGGTTAGATTGGAGTAGCCGGAATGAGCAGTTCTTC	CASSFTGLDWSSRNEQFF
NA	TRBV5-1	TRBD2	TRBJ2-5	TGCGCCAGCAGCTTGGGGCCTAGCGGGGGGCCGGAGACCCAGTACTTC	CASSLGPSGGPETQYF
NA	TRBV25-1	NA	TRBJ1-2	TGTGCCAGCAGTGGCCGCAGAGGGTATGGCTACACCTTC	CASSGRRGYGYTF
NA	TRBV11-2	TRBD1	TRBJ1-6	TGTGCCAGCAGCCGCCAGGGACAGATTAATTCACCCCTCCACTTT	CASSRQGQINSPLHF
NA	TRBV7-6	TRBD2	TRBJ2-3	TGTGCCAGCAGCTTAGCAACTAGCGGGAGTACTGCAGATACGCAGTATTTT	CASSLATSGSTADTQYF
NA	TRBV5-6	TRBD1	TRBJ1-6	TGTGCCAGCAGCTGGGACAGGGGGCAAGGTTATTCACCCCTCCACTTT	CASSWDRGQGYSPLHF
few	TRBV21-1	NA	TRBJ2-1	TGTGCCAGCAGCTGTCGTACCCCAGACTCGGGGAATGAGCAGTTCTTC	CASSCRTPDSGNEQFF
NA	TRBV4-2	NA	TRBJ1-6	TGTGCCAGCAGCCAGCAACAAGAATATAATTCACCCCTCCACTTT	CASSQQQEYNSPLHF
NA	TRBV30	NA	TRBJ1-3	TGTGCCGGGTCCCACGACAGATTTGGAAACACCATATATTTT	CAGSHDRFGNTIYF
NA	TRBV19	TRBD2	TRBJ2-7	TGTGCCAGTAGTATACTGGGCGGGAGCTACGAGCAGTACTTC	CASSILGGSYEQYF
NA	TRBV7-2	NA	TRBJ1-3	TGTGCCAGCAGCTTAGATGCCACGCGAGACACCATATATTTT	CASSLDATRDTIYF
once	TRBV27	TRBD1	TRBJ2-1	TGTGCCAGCGCCTATCTGCCCGGGACAGGAGATTACAATGAGCAGTTCTTC	CASAYLPGTGDYNEQFF
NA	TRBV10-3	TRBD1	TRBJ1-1	TGTGCCATCAGCCCAGGGGGGATTAACACTGAAGCTTTCTTT	CAISPGGINTEAFF
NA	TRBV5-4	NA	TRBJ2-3	TGTGCCAGCAGCTTGGGTAGACAGGCTGGCACAGATACGCAGTATTTT	CASSLGRQAGTDTQYF
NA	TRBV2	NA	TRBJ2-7	TGTGCCAGCAGTGATGCCGGGATGTACGAGCAGTACTTC	CASSDAGMYEQYF